This record concerns one TCR beta chain sequence. Antigen specificity is unknown. Sequencing targeted expressed TCRB transcripts, as all isolated RNA had been reverse transcribed. The assay was immunoSEQ multiplex PCR, and TCRdb's table has in-frame clones only and misses some. The data contain some 900,000 clones, roughly 15% of them singletons. The germline V gene encodes CDR1 MNHEY and CDR2 SMNVEV (reference sequence). With 5 bases removed from V and 0 bases from J, the gap between germline ends came to 17 bases. This CDR3 has 16 amino acids. This entry comes from a study of beta chain features in type 1 diabetes. Overall study findings and caveats: The study found moderately but significantly shorter TCRB CDR3s in all four CD4+ subsets of Type 1 diabetes patients.

The sequenced material came from naive CD4+ T cells from blood. This clonotype was obtained from a woman aged 18 to 35 in good health. The chain links TRBV27 to TRBJ2-7, with D possibly being TRBD1 or TRBD2 (5 bases each). The CDR3 DNA is TGTGCCAGCAGTCGGTCAGCAGGGAGTTACTCCTACGAGCAGTACTTC. Its translation is CASSRSAGSYSYEQYF.